These 31 T cell receptor delta chains originate from one sample sequenced in a study of gamma-delta T cells after stem cell transplantation. TCRdb ran CATT on the RT-PCR reads. The data contain about 2,900 delta-chain clones, around 5.1% of them seen just once; the ten biggest clones take up approximately 35%. The sequenced material came from gamma-delta T cells. Every receptor here comes from a human donor. It is not recorded whose cells these are; they may come from a transplant donor.

This clone was observed at least ten times. This likely reflects a read error, since a far larger clone is one base away. Additional DNA sequences in this sample encode the identical CDR3. V is TRDV2 and J is TRDJ1, with 13 positions matching TRDD3. The CDR3 runs 18 residues. The V gene's germline CDR1 is GEAIGNYY and CDR2 EKD. The CDR3 DNA reads as TGTGCCTGTGACACGCTGACTGGGGGATACGAGAACACCGACAAACTCATCTTT. Translating it yields CACDTLTGGYENTDKLIF.

In its sample, this clone was seen a few times. The V gene is TRDV2, the J gene TRDJ1; the match to TRDD3 covers 10 bases. Per germline, CDR1 GEAIGNYY and CDR2 EKD. This CDR3 contains 17 residues. The V gene end was trimmed by 0 bases and the J gene end by 2 bases; junction bases not matched to a gene: 8. The CDR3 sequence is CACDTLFTGGFTDKLIF. DNA for the CDR3: TGTGCCTGTGACACCCTATTTACTGGGGGATTTACCGATAAACTCATCTTT.

Concerning this clone: A far larger clone is a single base away, which makes a read error likely. This sample also contains other DNA sequences that code for the same CDR3. This chain joins TRDV2 and TRDJ1; 11 bases fit TRDD3. This CDR3 contains 17 residues. CDR1 GEAIGNYY and CDR2 EKD come from the germline V gene. CDR3 coding DNA: TGTGCCTGTGACACCGTTGTACTGGGGGATAATGACCATAAGCTCATCTTT. The encoded protein is CACDTVVLGDNDHKLIF.

This clone was seen a few times. A far larger clone is just one base off, so this is likely a read error. The same CDR3 can be traced to other DNA sequences in this sample. V is TRDV2 and J is TRDJ3; a possible D gene is TRDD3 (6 bases). The CDR3 contains 21 residues. Germline CDR1 GEAIGNYY, CDR2 EKD. The CDR3 bases are TGTGCCTGTGACACCGCGGAGAGAGGGAGGGATAACCCCTGGGACACTCGACAGATGTTTTTC. It translates to CACDTAERGRDNPWDTRQMFF.

The table lists this clone with a few counts. TCRdb shows a much larger clone's protein in place of this DNA's translation, and the two differ at residue 8, likely through a read error; the protein shown is translated from the DNA. The rearrangement uses TRDV2 and TRDJ1; D unresolved. Trimming took 1 base from V and 1 from J, leaving 15 bases between them. The CDR3 sequence is 16 residues long. Germline V CDR1 and CDR2: GEAIGNYY, EKD. The CDR3 here is CACDTMAEGPTDKLIF. CDR3 coding DNA: TGTGCCTGTGACACAATGGCTGAGGGACCCACCGATAAACTCATCTTT.

With respect to this clone: The protein TCRdb gives is from a much larger clone and does not agree with this DNA's translation at residue 3, likely a read error; the protein shown here comes from the DNA. This chain joins TRDV2 and TRDJ1, with TRDD3 as a possible D gene (5 bases). The germline CDR1 and CDR2 sequences are GEAIGNYY and EKD. This CDR3 comprises 15 residues. The CDR3 DNA follows: TGTGCCCGTGACACCGTTGGAGATATAGGGGAGTCACTCATCTTT. Its translation is CARDTVGDIGESLIF.

A remark on this clone: The TCRdb protein comes from a much larger clone and disagrees with this DNA's translation at residue 6, likely due to a read error; the protein given here is derived from the DNA. The chain carries TRDV2 and TRDJ3; 8 nucleotides align to TRDD3. The CDR3 covers 19 residues. V shed 0 bases, J shed 0 bases, and the junction held 6 bases outside the gene matches. Germline V gives CDR1 GEAIGNYY, CDR2 EKD. CDR3 sequence (DNA): TGTGCCTGTGACACCACTGGGGGCCTAAGCTCCTGGGACACCCGACAGATGTTTTTC. This encodes CACDTTGGLSSWDTRQMFF.

This chain uses TRDV2 with TRDJ3; TRDD3 matches 8 bases. The V gene end was trimmed by 3 bases and the J gene end by 0 bases; junction bases not matched to a gene: 9. The CDR3 contains 19 residues. Germline values: CDR1 GEAIGNYY, CDR2 EKD. In DNA form, the CDR3 reads TGTGCCTGTGACGTAACTGGGGGCTATAGCTCCTGGGACACCCGACAGATGTTTTTC. Its translation is CACDVTGGYSSWDTRQMFF.

A word on this clone: A far larger clone is only one base removed, so a read error is likely. Other DNA sequences in this specimen translate into the identical CDR3. This chain joins TRDV2 and TRDJ1, with TRDD3 matching over 8 bases. The germline V gene has CDR1 GEAIGNYY and CDR2 EKD. J lost 2 bases, V lost 0 bases, and 10 bases had no gene match. There are 17 residues in the CDR3. CDR3 in amino acids: CACDTLLGDTRTDKLIF. CDR3 DNA sequence: TGTGCCTGTGACACCTTACTAGGGGATACAAGGACCGATAAACTCATCTTT.

To note about this clone: This likely stems from a read error, as it lies one base from a far larger clone. Other DNA variants within this sample encode the same CDR3. The chain carries TRDV2 and TRDJ3, with 12 nucleotides matching TRDD3. The germline V gene encodes CDR1 GEAIGNYY and CDR2 EKD. There are 20 residues in the CDR3. Written as DNA, the CDR3 is TGTGCCTGTGACACCGTACTGGGGGATACAATCTCCTGGGACACCCGACAGATGTTCTTC. It encodes CACDTVLGDTISWDTRQMFF.

The table lists this clone with a few counts. A single base is all that separates this from a far larger clone, so a read error is likely. Within the sample, other DNA sequences also encode this same CDR3. CDR3 region: CACEPLTLLGIHTDKLIF. The CDR3 DNA reads as TGTGCCTGTGAACCTCTAACCTTACTGGGGATCCACACCGATAAACTAATCTTT. V is TRDV2 and J is TRDJ1; 7 positions agree with TRDD3. CDR1 is GEAIGNYY and CDR2 is EKD in the germline V gene. This CDR3 comprises 18 residues.

A word on this clone: Mismatch with germline at one junction end may stem from a read error. The rearrangement joins TRDV2 to TRDJ1; weak D call: TRDD3 (5 bases). The CDR3 has 20 residues. CDR1 and CDR2 from the germline V gene are GEAIGNYY and EKD. This CDR3 is CAFDTLVLVIPGVDTDKLIF. CDR3 bases: TGTGCCTTTGACACCCTTGTACTGGTGATTCCGGGGGTAGACACCGATAAACTCATCTTT.

The count of this clone is one. This DNA translates differently at residue 4 from the TCRdb protein, which is that of a much larger clone; a read error is likely, and the protein shown is the DNA's own translation. V gene TRDV2 combines with J gene TRDJ1; maybe TRDD3 (5 bases). There are 14 residues in the CDR3. CDR1 GEAIGNYY and CDR2 EKD come from the germline V gene. V dropped 3 bases and J dropped 7 bases, with 17 bases sitting between them. This CDR3 is CACDPLTPGVKLIF. In DNA, the CDR3 is TGTGCCTGTGACCCCTTAACTCCGGGGGTTAAACTCATCTTT.

In this sample, this clone turned up a few times. The chain carries TRDV2 and TRDJ1, with 9 bases aligning to TRDD3. Germline loops: CDR1 GEAIGNYY, CDR2 EKD. With 0 bases clipped from V and 1 base from J, the junction kept 8 bases outside the gene matches. CDR3 size: 17 residues. CDR3 protein: CACDTLNLGDSTDKLIF. In nucleotides, the CDR3 is TGTGCCTGTGACACCTTAAACCTGGGGGATTCCACCGATAAACTCATCTTT.

The J gene is TRDJ1, the V gene TRDV2; tentatively, D is TRDD3 (6 bases). The V end was cut by 4 bases, the J end by 1 base, with 24 bases between. Germline V lookup: CDR1 GEAIGNYY, CDR2 EKD. There are 18 residues in the CDR3. The CDR3 spells CACEPLTLPGIRTDKLIF. CDR3 nucleotide sequence: TGTGCCTGTGAACCTCTAACCTTACCGGGGATCCGCACCGATAAACTCATCTTT.

This clone was picked up a small number of times. TCRdb lists the protein of a much larger clone for this DNA, which differs at residue 12, so this is likely a read error; the protein given here is translated from the DNA itself. V gene TRDV2 combines with J gene TRDJ3; 11 nucleotides align to TRDD3. The CDR3 loop spans 18 amino acids. Germline CDR1 and CDR2: GEAIGNYY and EKD. CDR3 in DNA: TGTGCCTGTGACATACTGGGGGATAGTACCTGGGGCACCCGACAGATGTTTTTC. It yields the protein CACDILGDSTWGTRQMFF.

This clone was detected a few times. V and J are TRDV2 and TRDJ1, with 10 bases fitting TRDD3. V trimming: 3 bases; J trimming: 1 base; junction bases outside the gene matches: 7. Germline CDR1 GEAIGNYY, CDR2 EKD. This CDR3 spans 16 amino acids. CDR3 loop: CACDRVLGDSTDKLIF. For the CDR3, the DNA is TGTGCCTGTGACCGCGTACTGGGGGATTCCACCGATAAACTCATCTTT.

This clone appeared many times. This likely traces to a read error, being one base from a far larger clone. Other DNA sequences of this sample code for an identical CDR3. The chain has TRDV2 and TRDJ1; D might be TRDD3 (5 bases). V lost 0 bases and J lost 0, with 16 bases in between. The V gene's germline CDR1 is GEAIGNYY and CDR2 EKD. This CDR3 spans 17 amino acids. The CDR3 bases are TGTGCCTGTGACACCGTTGGGGTTGGATTATACACCGATAAACTCATCTTT. Encoded protein: CACDTVGVGLYTDKLIF.

This clone was counted between two and nine times. This chain links TRDV2 with TRDJ1; TRDD3 aligns across 13 bases. Germline CDR1 reads GEAIGNYY; CDR2 reads EKD. J gave up 0 bases and V 0 bases, and 12 bases lay outside the gene matches. CDR3 length: 20 residues. The CDR3 spells CACDTVAILGDTRDTDKLIF. CDR3 nucleotides: TGTGCCTGTGACACCGTGGCTATACTGGGGGATACGCGGGACACCGATAAACTCATCTTT.

Turning to this clone: One base separates it from a far larger clone, so it is likely a read error. The sample carries other DNA sequences with the same CDR3. V usage is TRDV2 and J usage is TRDJ1; unclear D gene. This CDR3 contains 16 residues. V gave up 0 bases and J gave up 0 bases, with 13 bases separating them. Germline V lookup: CDR1 GEAIGNYY, CDR2 EKD. This chain's CDR3 is CACDTVGSPYTDKLIF. DNA for the CDR3: TGTGCCTGTGACACCGTAGGGTCTCCGTACACCGATAAACTCATCTTT.

This clone counts as medium-sized. This sequence joins TRDV2 and TRDJ1; 11 bases are a match to TRDD3. The CDR3 consists of 17 residues. V lost 1 base to trimming and J lost 2 bases; unmatched junction nucleotides: 8. Per the germline V gene, CDR1 is GEAIGNYY and CDR2 is EKD. CDR3 nucleotides: TGTGCCTGTGACACGCTACTGGGGGATAAAGTTACCGATAAACTCATCTTT. This encodes CACDTLLGDKVTDKLIF.

This clone appeared a few times. TCRdb lists the protein of a much larger clone for this DNA, which differs at residue 8, so this is likely a read error; the protein given here is translated from the DNA itself. The CDR3: CACDTVECTGGAASWDTRQMFF. The CDR3 nucleotides are TGTGCCTGTGACACGGTTGAATGTACTGGGGGTGCCGCGTCCTGGGACACCCGACAGATGTTTTTC. The rearrangement joins TRDV2 to TRDJ3; 8 bases map to TRDD3. The CDR3 has 22 residues. Germline CDR1 GEAIGNYY, CDR2 EKD. With V trimmed by 1 base and J by 1 base, 17 bases remained unmatched.

Note on this clone: The protein that TCRdb holds for this DNA derives from a much larger clone and differs from the translated DNA at residue 5, which likely indicates a read error; the protein shown here is translated from the DNA. The V and J genes are TRDV2 and TRDJ1; D remains ambiguous. The CDR3 is 13 amino acids. With 0 bases removed from V and 3 bases from J, the gap between germline ends came to 7 bases. In germline, CDR1 is GEAIGNYY, CDR2 EKD. The CDR3 reads CACDTISADKLIF. The CDR3 DNA follows: TGTGCCTGTGACACCATCTCAGCCGATAAACTCATCTTT.

This clone was detected a few times. TCRdb's listed protein matches a much larger clone and diverges from this DNA's translation at residue 6, likely through a read error; the protein shown comes from the DNA. The chain has TRDV2 and TRDJ1, with 11 bases matching TRDD3. V lost 0 bases and J lost 0; bases outside the gene matches: 11. Germline CDR1 GEAIGNYY, CDR2 EKD. The CDR3 loop spans 19 amino acids. The CDR3 nucleotides read TGTGCCTGTGACACCATTGGTGGGGGATACGCGGAGTACACCGATAAACTCATCTTT. This codes for CACDTIGGGYAEYTDKLIF.

This clone was counted only a few times. This sequence is one base from a far larger clone and is likely a read error. The same CDR3 is also encoded by other DNA sequences in this sample. This chain links TRDV2 with TRDJ1, with 10 positions matching TRDD3. After removal of 4 bases from V and 2 bases from J, the junction contained 18 bases not matched to a gene. Germline V CDR1 and CDR2: GEAIGNYY, EKD. This CDR3 comprises 19 residues. The DNA for the CDR3 is TGTGCCTGTGAAAACCTGGGGGATAAGCGAGTGCAGGCTACCGATAAACTCATCTTT. Its protein product is CACENLGDKRVQATDKLIF.

By sample fraction, this clone is medium-sized (0.01 to 0.1%). The gene calls are TRDV2 and TRDJ3; D not certain. Germline V gene lookup returns CDR1 GEAIGNYY and CDR2 EKD. V gave up 0 bases and J gave up 0 bases, with 20 bases separating them. CDR3 size: 21 residues. CDR3 coding DNA: TGTGCCTGTGACACCGCACAGACTCTGGACTCATTCTCCTGGGACACCCGACAGATGTTTTTC. This sequence encodes CACDTAQTLDSFSWDTRQMFF.

This clone was seen repeatedly, ten times or more. Since a far larger clone is one base different, this is likely a read error. This specimen includes other DNA sequences encoding the same CDR3. The rearrangement links TRDV2 to TRDJ3, with TRDD3 matching 8 bases. The CDR3 spans 23 residues. Germline V lookup: CDR1 GEAIGNYY, CDR2 EKD. With V trimmed by 0 bases and J by 0 bases, 18 bases remained unmatched. CDR3 residues: CACDTVVRDTPEETSWDTRQMFF. CDR3 nucleotides: TGTGCCTGTGACACCGTTGTCCGGGATACGCCGGAAGAGACCTCCTGGGACACCCGACAGATGTTTTTC.

To note about this clone: A read error likely explains this, since a far larger clone differs by one base. The sample contains more than one DNA sequence encoding this CDR3. The rearrangement joins TRDV2 to TRDJ1; tentatively, D is TRDD3 (6 bases). The CDR3 extends over 16 amino acids. CDR1 is GEAIGNYY, CDR2 EKD, per germline. CDR3 DNA: TGTGCCTGTGACTTTGTAGGGGATGATAACACCGATAAGCTCATCTTT. Translated: CACDFVGDDNTDKLIF.

In regard to this clone: Translating this DNA gives a protein that differs at residue 4 from the TCRdb one, which belongs to a much larger clone; a read error is likely, and the protein shown is this translation. The V gene is TRDV2, the J gene TRDJ1; D gene uncertain. Germline V CDR1 and CDR2: GEAIGNYY, EKD. The CDR3 consists of 13 residues. V was shortened by 6 bases and J by 3 bases, with 13 bases between the two germline ends. CDR3 amino acids: CACNAISADKLIF. The CDR3 DNA follows: TGTGCCTGTAACGCCATCTCAGCCGATAAACTCATCTTT.

This clone is large (0.1 to 1%). Other nucleotide sequences in the sample specify the same CDR3. V gene TRDV2 combines with J gene TRDJ1; possible D gene TRDD3, 6 bases. Germline CDR1 and CDR2: GEAIGNYY and EKD. V was shortened by 3 bases and J by 2 bases, with 12 bases between the two germline ends. This CDR3 has 14 amino acids. In DNA, the CDR3 is TGTGCCTGTGACCTGACTGGGAGGACCGATAAACTCATCTTT. This codes for CACDLTGRTDKLIF.

This clone occurred a few times. One base separates it from a far larger clone, so it is likely a read error. Other nucleotide sequences from this sample produce the same CDR3. The chain carries TRDV2 and TRDJ1; D uncertain. Germline CDR1 GEAIGNYY, CDR2 EKD. CDR3 size: 18 residues. The CDR3 sequence: CACDTLNIGAINTDKLIF. DNA of the CDR3: TGTGCCTGCGACACACTAAACATCGGGGCTATAAACACCGATAAACTCATCTTT.